This T cell receptor (beta chain) was observed in a study of early T cells in non-severe SARS-CoV-2 infection. The study's findings and limits: Anti-spike CD8 responses were favored by VDJdb matching, which missed private and CD4 specificities.

CDR3 length: 12 residues. J lost 6 bases, V lost 4 bases, and 1 base had no gene match. Germline V gene data show CDR1 as SQVTM and CDR2 as ANQGSEA. Unique molecular identifiers (one per individual cDNA molecule) were attached. TCRdb redid the calling of the 5' RACE reads with MiXCR, one entry per CDR3 protein. There are about 77,000 distinct CDR3 sequences in the sample; about 16% occur only once, and less than 3.5% lies in the top ten. The sample holds a few counts of this clonotype. As yet, its antigen is unknown. The V gene is TRBV29-1, the J gene TRBJ1-4, with TRBD1 identical over 8 bases. Sequences were obtained from whole blood. This receptor was identified in an adult who was a healthcare worker with PCR-confirmed SARS-CoV-2 infection or an uninfected control (not recorded which). In DNA, the CDR3 is TGCAGCGTTGCACAGGGGGATGAAAAACTGTTTTTT. It codes for CSVAQGDEKLFF.